The clone carrying this TCR beta chain was counted a single time. These data belong to a study of blood T cell repertoires in COVID-19. CDR1 SGHDN and CDR2 FVKESK come from the germline V gene. Trimming pared 4 bases from V and 8 bases from J, leaving 15 bases between. The CDR3 loop spans 15 amino acids. The repertoire was sequenced with immunoSEQ multiplex PCR; TCRdb's copy has only in-frame clones and lacks some. The table includes 150,000 to 200,000 clones, around 87% detected once. The sequence came from a man aged 40-49 years with active or convalescent COVID-19. The V call is TRBV14, the J call TRBJ1-6; D is unresolved. Material: peripheral blood. CDR3 nucleotides: TGTGCCAGCAGCCCACTTGACATACTGCATTCACCCCTCCACTTT. This gives the protein CASSPLDILHSPLHF.